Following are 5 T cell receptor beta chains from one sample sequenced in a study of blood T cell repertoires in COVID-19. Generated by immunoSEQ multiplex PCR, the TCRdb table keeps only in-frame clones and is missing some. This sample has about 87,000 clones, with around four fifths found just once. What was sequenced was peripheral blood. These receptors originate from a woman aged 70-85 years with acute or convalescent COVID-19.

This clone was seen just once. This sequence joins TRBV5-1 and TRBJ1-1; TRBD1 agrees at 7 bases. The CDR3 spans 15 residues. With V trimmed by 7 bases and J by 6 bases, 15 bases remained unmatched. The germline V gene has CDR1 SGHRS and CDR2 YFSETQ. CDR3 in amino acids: CASGTGQAVVSEAFF. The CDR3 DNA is TGCGCCAGCGGAACCGGACAGGCGGTAGTTTCTGAAGCTTTCTTT.

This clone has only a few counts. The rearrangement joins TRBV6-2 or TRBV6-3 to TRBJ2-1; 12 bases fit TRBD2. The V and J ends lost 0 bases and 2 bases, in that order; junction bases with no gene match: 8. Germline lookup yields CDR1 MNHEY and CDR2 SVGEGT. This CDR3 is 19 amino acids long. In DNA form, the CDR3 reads TGTGCCAGCAGTTACTCGCTAGCGGGGGGGCCTCTTGCCTACAATGAGCAGTTCTTC. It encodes CASSYSLAGGPLAYNEQFF.

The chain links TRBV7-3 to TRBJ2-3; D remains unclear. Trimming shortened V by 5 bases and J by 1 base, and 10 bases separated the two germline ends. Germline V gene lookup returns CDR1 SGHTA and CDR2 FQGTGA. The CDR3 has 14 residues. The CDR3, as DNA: TGTGCCAGCAGCAAAAATCCGGGCACAGATACGCAGTATTTT. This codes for CASSKNPGTDTQYF.

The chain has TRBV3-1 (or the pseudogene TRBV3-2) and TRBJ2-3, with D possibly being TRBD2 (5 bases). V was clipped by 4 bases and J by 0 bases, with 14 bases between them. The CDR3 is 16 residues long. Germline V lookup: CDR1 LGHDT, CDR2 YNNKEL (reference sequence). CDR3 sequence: CASSRPSGASTDTQYF. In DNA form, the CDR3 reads TGTGCCAGCAGCCGCCCCAGCGGAGCTAGCACAGATACGCAGTATTTT.

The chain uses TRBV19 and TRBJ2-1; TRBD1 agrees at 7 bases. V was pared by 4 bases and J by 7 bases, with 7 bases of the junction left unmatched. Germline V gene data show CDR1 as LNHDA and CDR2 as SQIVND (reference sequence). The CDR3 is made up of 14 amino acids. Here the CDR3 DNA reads TGTGCCAGTAGTACCAAGACAGGGACGAATGAGCAGTTCTTC. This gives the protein CASSTKTGTNEQFF.